The source of this TCR beta chain is a study of T cells in Graves' hyperthyroidism and ophthalmopathy. Regions amplified from RNA transcripts were the TCR beta CDR3 regions. An initial round of RT-PCR targeting the TCR CDR3 relied on the HTBI primer set. TCRdb fed the multiplex PCR reads into MiXCR, producing one record per CDR3 protein. The table shows roughly 150,000 distinct CDR3 sequences, with roughly 9.4% occurring only once. Germline lookup yields CDR1 SGHKS and CDR2 YYEKEE (reference sequence). Trimming removed 0 bases at V and 3 bases at J, with 9 bases between. The CDR3 extends over 14 amino acids. Study results and limitations: Blood also contained most expanded thyroid clonotypes above 0.001. Median prediction lead before ophthalmopathy onset was around 7 months with the model.

PBMCs were derived from about 9.1 ml fresh peripheral blood. This clonotype was found a few times. What it recognizes is unknown. The TCR sequence derives from a woman under 30 with Graves' hyperthyroidism that later progressed to Graves' ophthalmopathy. Sequencing was performed on blood. The chain links TRBV5-5 to TRBJ1-2; no reliable D call. The CDR3 loop is CASSLALGYYGYTF. DNA for the CDR3: TGTGCCAGCAGCTTGGCCCTGGGGTACTATGGCTACACCTTC.